This entry lists 9 T cell receptor beta chains sequenced from one sample in a study of blood T cell dynamics during melanoma immunotherapy. As to time point: week 3, after first cycle of checkpoint inhibitor. Profiling relied on immunoSEQ multiplex PCR, and the TCRdb table lists in-frame clones only, not all of them. The sample lists roughly 780 clones; less than 75% were seen once. Sequenced material: central memory CD8+ T cells from blood, taken from a patient treated with checkpoint blockade. These receptors all stem from a human donor with melanoma.

This clone occurred a few times. The chain joins TRBV19 to TRBJ2-1; 9 bases fit TRBD2. The CDR3 has 15 residues. Germline assignment: CDR1 LNHDA and CDR2 SQIVND (reference sequence). The ends lost 3 bases at V and 7 bases at J; junction bases unmatched: 7. CDR3 DNA: TGTGCCAGTAGTATTGGAGCGGGAGGCGCAAATGAGCAGTTCTTC. Amino acid sequence: CASSIGAGGANEQFF.

This chain joins TRBV6-5 and TRBJ2-7; D gene unclear. Germline V CDR1 and CDR2: MNHEY, SVGAGI. The CDR3 is made up of 14 amino acids. V lost 2 bases to trimming and J lost 2 bases, with 10 bases between them. The CDR3 bases are TGTGCCAGCAGTTACGGGCAGGAAACCTACGAGCAGTACTTC. Residues: CASSYGQETYEQYF.

For this clone: One end of the junction varies from germline; a read error may be responsible. The V gene is TRBV5-6, the J gene TRBJ2-4; 8 nucleotides agree with TRBD1. From germline, CDR1 is SGHDT and CDR2 YYEEEE. CDR3 length: 13 residues. The CDR3 sequence: CASSLGSDRAVNF. The CDR3 DNA follows: TGTGCCAGCAGCTTGGGCTCGGACAGGGCGGTGAACTTC.

The chain combines TRBV10-3 with TRBJ1-1; no reliable D call. This CDR3 comprises 13 residues. Germline V CDR1 and CDR2: ENHRY, SYGVKD. V was shortened by 8 bases and J by 0 bases, with 10 bases between the two germline ends. This chain's CDR3 is CAIAGGVNTEAFF. CDR3 sequence (DNA): TGTGCCATCGCGGGTGGGGTGAACACTGAAGCTTTCTTT.

This rearrangement joins TRBV30 to TRBJ1-1; a possible D gene is TRBD1 (6 bases). CDR1 and CDR2 from the germline V gene are GTSNPN and SVGIG (reference sequence). V lost 6 bases and J lost 6, with 14 bases in between. The CDR3 covers 12 residues. CDR3 sequence: CACALGAAEAFF. The CDR3 DNA reads TGTGCCTGTGCTTTGGGGGCGGCTGAAGCTTTCTTT.

The CDR3: CASSVAPQGTYNEQFF. The CDR3 DNA reads TGTGCCAGCAGCGTAGCTCCTCAGGGAACCTACAATGAGCAGTTCTTC. This chain links TRBV9 with TRBJ2-1, with D perhaps TRBD1 (5 bases). Trimming cost V 0 bases and J 2 bases, with 12 bases left between them. Germline CDR1 SGDLS, CDR2 YYNGEE. The CDR3 runs 16 residues. Combining the CDR3 with reference TRBV9 and TRBJ2-1 gives the whole variable domain DSGVTQTPKHLITATGQRVTLRCSPRSGDLSVYWYQQSLDQGLQFLIQYYNGEERAKGNILERFSAQQFPDLHSELNLSSLELGDSALYFCASSVAPQGTYNEQFFGPGTRLTVL.

The table lists this clone with a few counts. The chain employs TRBV1 and TRBJ2-6; the table's D call of TRBD1 was not tested on the DNA. TRBV1 is classified as a pseudogene. This CDR3 has 16 residues. The CDR3 DNA is TGCACCAGCAGCCGGTGCACACAAAGTCGGGCCAACGTCCTGACTTTC. Translating it yields CTSSRCTQSRANVLTF.

The chain carries TRBV30 and TRBJ2-3; possible D gene TRBD1, 6 bases. From germline, CDR1 is GTSNPN and CDR2 SVGIG (reference sequence). This CDR3 contains 12 residues. V lost 5 bases and J 5 bases, leaving 11 bases between the germline ends. The CDR3, as DNA: TGTGCCTGGTCAGGGGATGAAGATACGCAGTATTTT. It specifies CAWSGDEDTQYF.

This chain uses TRBV4-1 with TRBJ2-3; D is unresolved. Germline values: CDR1 MGHRA, CDR2 YSYEKL. V was pared by 4 bases and J by 1 base, with 6 bases between. The CDR3 consists of 13 residues. The CDR3 DNA reads TGCGCCAGCAGCCCCCCTGGCACAGATACGCAGTATTTT. It translates to CASSPPGTDTQYF.